Many counts were recorded for the clone carrying this TCR beta chain. What it recognizes is unknown. The sample is drawn from a study of identical twins. General study results and limits: Weaker excess twin sharing was observed in beta out-of-frame sequences. Findings came from cross-sectional statistics, without long-term follow-up of donors.

A single record per CDR3 protein comes from TCRdb applying MiXCR to the 5' RACE reads. The data hold roughly 750,000 distinct CDR3 sequences, with less than 25% observed a single time. The V gene's germline CDR1 is MNHEY and CDR2 SVGEGT. Trimming removed 6 bases from V and 0 bases from J, with 6 bases in between. There are 14 residues in the CDR3. The sample also formed part of further work on T cells expressing NK-cell markers. Turning to that study: Researchers got TCR beta repertoires out of sorted CD3+CD56+NKG2C+, CD3+CD56+NKG2C- and CD3+CD56-NKG2C+ T cells.

This receptor was obtained from a woman aged 18 to 35 in good health. The rearrangement uses TRBV6-2 or TRBV6-3 and TRBJ1-6, with no clear D. The specimen sequenced was PBMCs. The DNA of the CDR3 is TGTGCCAGCAGGAAGTCCTCCTATAATTCACCCCTCCACTTT. Its protein is CASRKSSYNSPLHF.